Below are 23 T cell receptor beta chains sequenced from a single sample in a study of vaccination effects on CD4 cells after COVID-19. Cultured cells yielded isolated CD4+ T cells after more than nine days. Two doses of BNT162b2 or mRNA-1273 vaccine were administered to participants. Profiled with immunoSEQ multiplex PCR; TCRdb holds only in-frame clones, not every one. This table has some 60,000 clones, approximately 80% appearing once. Antigens for these TCRs are unknown. The sample here was CD4+ T cells from PBMCs cultured without peptide, taken after COVID-19 vaccination. Receptor source: a human donor who received a COVID-19 vaccine.

J is TRBJ2-1 and V is TRBV2; 9 bases map to TRBD2. The germline CDR1 and CDR2 sequences are SNHLY and FYNNEI. The CDR3 runs 14 residues. V lost 10 bases and J lost 8; bases outside the gene matches: 12. CDR3 sequence: CATKLGLARHEQFF. The CDR3, as DNA: TGTGCCACCAAACTGGGACTAGCTCGACATGAGCAGTTCTTC.

This clone was picked up a small number of times. The rearrangement uses TRBV19 and TRBJ1-6; D is uncertain. Per the germline V gene, CDR1 is LNHDA and CDR2 is SQIVND (reference sequence). This CDR3 comprises 13 residues. Trimming took 3 bases from V and 9 from J, leaving 9 bases between them. CDR3: CASSMTEVSPLHF. As DNA, the CDR3 is TGTGCCAGTAGTATGACCGAGGTTTCACCCCTCCACTTT. The whole variable domain, filled in from reference TRBV19 and TRBJ1-6, reads DGGITQSPKYLFRKEGQNVTLSCEQNLNHDAMYWYRQDPGQGLRLIYYSQIVNDFQKGDIAEGYSVSREKKESFPLTVTSAQKNPTAFYLCASSMTEVSPLHFGNGTRLTVT.

The sample holds a few counts of this clone. The chain has TRBV28 and TRBJ1-5; TRBD1 is a possible D gene (6 bases). The CDR3 is 18 amino acids. CDR1 and CDR2 from the germline V gene are MDHEN and SYDVKM. With 2 bases removed from V and 0 bases from J, the gap between germline ends came to 17 bases. CDR3 loop: CASSLMGGQHYSNQPQHF. CDR3 sequence (DNA): TGTGCCAGCAGTTTAATGGGGGGCCAGCATTATAGCAATCAGCCCCAGCATTTT.

The chain carries TRBV7-9 and TRBJ1-5; no firm D call. Germline loops: CDR1 SEHNR, CDR2 FQNEAQ (reference sequence). Trimming pared 4 bases from V and 7 bases from J, leaving 11 bases between. This CDR3 region has 13 residues. The CDR3 bases are TGTGCCAGCAGCTCAACAAGTGGACAGCCCCAGCATTTT. This codes for CASSSTSGQPQHF. Complete variable domain (other parts from reference TRBV7-9 and TRBJ1-5): DTGVSQNPRHKITKRGQNVTFRCDPISEHNRLYWYRQTLGQGPEFLTYFQNEAQLEKSRLLSDRFSAERPKGSFSTLEIQRTEQGDSAMYLCASSSTSGQPQHFGDGTRLSIL.

This chain uses TRBV6-6 with TRBJ2-3; D perhaps matches TRBD2 (6 bases). This CDR3 contains 12 residues. Germline-derived CDR1 and CDR2 are MNHNY and SVGAGI (reference sequence). Trimming pared 8 bases from V and 10 bases from J, leaving 16 bases between. The DNA for the CDR3 is TGTGCCAGCTCGCGGGACCGGACTCCGCAGTATTTT. Protein sequence: CASSRDRTPQYF.

This chain links TRBV12-1 with TRBJ1-4; TRBD1, the D gene given by the table, was not confirmed from the DNA. TRBV12-1 is an annotated pseudogene. This CDR3 contains 20 residues. CDR3 sequence (DNA): TGTGCCAGCAGCTTTGCGGTGCGACAGCGAGACCCTACAACTAATGAAAAACTGTTTTTT. Residues: CASSFAVRQRDPTTNEKLFF.

V usage is TRBV18 and J usage is TRBJ2-5; 7 bases line up with TRBD2. V lost 3 bases and J lost 2; bases outside the gene matches: 3. Germline V CDR1 and CDR2: KGHSH, LQKENI. The CDR3 totals 14 residues. The CDR3 sequence: CASSPGTNQETQYF. CDR3 bases: TGTGCCAGCTCACCCGGGACTAATCAAGAGACCCAGTACTTC.

This clone showed up just once. This chain uses TRBV4-1 with TRBJ2-7; D ambiguous. The CDR3 extends over 16 amino acids. The germline V gene encodes CDR1 MGHRA and CDR2 YSYEKL. With 2 bases removed from V and 3 bases from J, the gap between germline ends came to 17 bases. The CDR3 DNA sequence: TGCGCCAGCAGCCAACTTCAGGTGCCCCGCGGCTACGAGCAGTACTTC. It yields the protein CASSQLQVPRGYEQYF.

This rearrangement joins TRBV10-2 to TRBJ1-3; TRBD1 matches 10 bases. Trimming removed 4 bases from V and 1 base from J; junction bases left unmatched: 4. This CDR3 region has 16 residues. The germline gives CDR1 WSHSY, CDR2 SAAADI. DNA of the CDR3: TGCGCCAGCAGTGTGGACAGGGGGGCATCTGGAAACACCATATATTTT. Amino acids: CASSVDRGASGNTIYF.

CDR3 sequence: CSARGQGAFF. The CDR3 DNA reads TGCAGTGCTAGGGGACAGGGGGCTTTCTTT. The chain is built from TRBV20-1 and TRBJ1-1; TRBD1 agrees at 10 bases. The CDR3 extends over 10 amino acids. CDR1 DFQATT and CDR2 SNEGSKA come from the germline V gene (reference sequence). V gave up 3 bases and J gave up 11 bases; unmatched junction bases: 0.

This clone was seen only a few times. The chain recombines TRBV6-1 with TRBJ1-5, with 10 bases identical to TRBD1. The ends lost 4 bases at V and 0 bases at J; junction bases unmatched: 9. The CDR3 covers 18 residues. Germline lookup yields CDR1 MNHNS and CDR2 SASEGT. The CDR3 coding sequence is TGTGCCAGCAGTGGGACCGACAGGGGGCTCGGTAGCAATCAGCCCCAGCATTTT. Translation gives CASSGTDRGLGSNQPQHF.

This chain links TRBV7-9 with TRBJ1-2; D gene unclear. The CDR3 consists of 15 residues. The germline V gene has CDR1 SEHNR and CDR2 FQNEAQ (reference sequence). V dropped 3 bases and J dropped 3 bases, with 14 bases sitting between them. The CDR3: CASSLGRTEYYGYTF. DNA of the CDR3: TGTGCCAGCAGCTTGGGTCGGACGGAATACTATGGCTACACCTTC.

The V call is TRBV11-2, the J call TRBJ2-1, with 12 bases that match TRBD2. CDR1 and CDR2 (germline): SGHAT, FQNNGV. The J segment lost 1 base and the V segment lost 5 bases, leaving 9 bases of the junction unmatched. This CDR3 contains 18 residues. This CDR3 is CASSPTSGSFESYNEQFF. CDR3 nucleotide sequence: TGTGCCAGCAGCCCGACTAGCGGGAGTTTTGAGTCCTACAATGAGCAGTTCTTC.

The chain combines TRBV9 with TRBJ2-3; D is possibly TRBD1 (6 bases). The CDR3 covers 16 residues. The ends were cut back, 4 bases at V and 2 bases at J, with 17 bases in the middle. Germline CDR1 is SGDLS and CDR2 is YYNGEE. The CDR3 sequence: CASSLSGTINTDTQYF. In DNA form, the CDR3 reads TGTGCCAGCAGCCTCTCCGGGACAATTAACACAGATACGCAGTATTTT.

J is TRBJ1-1 and V is TRBV19; D not resolved. The germline CDR1 and CDR2 sequences are LNHDA and SQIVND (reference sequence). The length of the CDR3 is 14 residues. The V end lost 6 bases, the J end lost 5 bases, and 16 bases lay between the germline ends. The CDR3 DNA follows: TGTGCCAGTAGGCTTGTGGGGTCTCGGACTGAAGCTTTCTTT. This codes for CASRLVGSRTEAFF.

The rearrangement links TRBV7-2 to TRBJ1-6; no reliable D call. The germline gives CDR1 SGHTA, CDR2 FQGNSA. V was shortened by 3 bases and J by 0 bases, with 6 bases between the two germline ends. The CDR3 totals 15 residues. CDR3 bases: TGTGCCAGCAGCTTTGGGAGCTCCTATAATTCACCCCTCCACTTT. It codes for CASSFGSSYNSPLHF.

The chain employs TRBV6-1 and TRBJ2-1, with D maybe TRBD2 (5 bases). V was trimmed by 3 bases and J by 4 bases, leaving 7 bases between them. The CDR3 has 13 residues. Germline V gene lookup returns CDR1 MNHNS and CDR2 SASEGT. CDR3 protein: CASSEREYNEQFF. CDR3 nucleotides: TGTGCCAGCAGTGAGAGGGAGTACAATGAGCAGTTCTTC.

The chain recombines TRBV5-5 with TRBJ1-6; D gene unclear. Trimming removed 1 base from V and 9 bases from J, with 11 bases in between. Germline CDR1 and CDR2: SGHKS and YYEKEE (reference sequence). The CDR3 has 14 residues. CDR3 in DNA: TGTGCCAGCAGCTTGCTCGGGGAGGGTTCACCCCTCCACTTT. The encoded protein is CASSLLGEGSPLHF.

The chain recombines TRBV10-3 with TRBJ1-1; D gene unclear. The germline CDR1 and CDR2 sequences are ENHRY and SYGVKD. V gave up 6 bases and J gave up 3 bases, with 14 bases separating them. The CDR3 is 14 amino acids. The CDR3 nucleotides read TGTGCCATCAGCAGAGGAGGGAGCGACACTGAAGCTTTCTTT. Protein product: CAISRGGSDTEAFF.

V gene TRBV4-3 combines with J gene TRBJ2-3; D may be TRBD1 (5 bases). This CDR3 region has 15 residues. V was trimmed by 4 bases and J by 3 bases, leaving 14 bases between them. Germline assignment: CDR1 LGHNA and CDR2 YSLEER. The CDR3 DNA reads TGCGCCAGCAGCCCCCGCGGCAGGGTGACAGATACGCAGTATTTT. Translated: CASSPRGRVTDTQYF.

This clone was recorded a few times. The DNA of the CDR3 is TGCGCCAGCAGCTTGAGTGACCAGAACACTGAAGCTTTCTTT. It encodes CASSLSDQNTEAFF. The gene calls are TRBV5-1 and TRBJ1-1, with D unclear. Trimming removed 1 base from V and 1 base from J, with 8 bases in between. The germline V gene has CDR1 SGHRS and CDR2 YFSETQ. This CDR3 has 14 residues.

The chain recombines TRBV28 with TRBJ1-1, with D possibly matching TRBD1 (6 bases). The CDR3 contains 13 residues. Germline CDR1 reads MDHEN; CDR2 reads SYDVKM. The V and J ends lost 8 bases and 4 bases respectively, with 14 bases between them. CDR3 in DNA: TGTGCCAGCCTTAGGGGAGGGGGCACTGAAGCTTTCTTT. Protein product: CASLRGGGTEAFF.

The V and J genes are TRBV18 and TRBJ2-7; 11 bases map to TRBD1. The V segment lost 4 bases and the J segment 6 bases; nucleotides outside the gene matches: 5. CDR1 is KGHSH, CDR2 LQKENI, per germline. The length of the CDR3 is 14 residues. In DNA form, the CDR3 reads TGTGCCAGCTCACTGGGGACAGGGGGAGGCGAGCAGTACTTC. Amino acid sequence: CASSLGTGGGEQYF.